Listed below are T cell receptor beta chains from one sample, sequenced in a study of blood T cell repertoires in COVID-19. Clones were sequenced by immunoSEQ multiplex PCR, and TCRdb holds only the in-frame ones, with some missing. This table has 250,000 or so clones, approximately 90% appearing once. The sequenced sample was PBMCs or T cells enriched from blood (not recorded which). These receptors were taken from a middle-aged man who had recovered from COVID-19. Both conserved end residues are part of each CDR3. Each record gives: V gene, J gene, CDR3 protein.

TRBV3-1/TRBV3-2	TRBJ1-6	CASSQVTGTANSPLHF
TRBV12-3/TRBV12-4	TRBJ2-1	CASSLDWNEQFF
TRBV19	TRBJ1-2	CASSILLSDSYGYTF
TRBV3-1/TRBV3-2	TRBJ2-3	CASSHWETSEAPDTQYF
TRBV5-1	TRBJ2-7	CASSLLDRETYEQYF
TRBV7-2	TRBJ2-5	CASSLQGAGETQYF
TRBV27	TRBJ2-1	CASGGRFSGLEQFF
TRBV2	TRBJ2-7	CASSEAGPAEQYF
TRBV10-3	TRBJ2-6	CAISESGLADSGANVLTF
TRBV10-3	TRBJ1-1	CAISNTGGEVEAFF
TRBV5-1	TRBJ2-1	CASSDRPGQGIAEQFF
TRBV5-6	TRBJ2-3	CASSLGTNTDTQYF
TRBV27	TRBJ2-1	CATRELGRNEQFF
TRBV29-1	TRBJ2-1	CSVAGLALYNEQFF
TRBV12-3/TRBV12-4	TRBJ1-2	CASSLIQGKGYTF
TRBV10-3	TRBJ1-1	CAISEFAEAFF
TRBV28	TRBJ1-2	CASTPTGANYGYTF
TRBV7-9	TRBJ2-1	CASSLALDTTYNEQFF
TRBV18	TRBJ1-6	CASSPDRLASPLHF
TRBV23-1	TRBJ2-7	CASSQSVRGGYEQYF
TRBV2	TRBJ2-3	CASSDLQAGPTDTQYF
TRBV12-3/TRBV12-4	TRBJ2-5	CASAREWAQTQYF
TRBV28	TRBJ1-5	CASSLDQPQHF
TRBV11-3	TRBJ2-2	CASSLNTGELFF
TRBV12-3/TRBV12-4	TRBJ1-1	CASSGTGGEAFF
TRBV18	TRBJ1-1	CASGRGQKNTEAFF